The entry below describes one TCR beta chain. Its antigen is currently unknown. In the PCR, 60 Vbeta and 13 Jbeta primers were used. Libraries were prepared by immunoSEQ multiplex PCR; TCRdb keeps only in-frame clonotypes and omits some of them. Here the sample spans tens of thousands of clones, 65% to 85% being singletons. CDR3 length: 13 residues. V lost 0 bases, J lost 6 bases, and 8 bases lay in between. Germline loops: CDR1 MNHEY, CDR2 SVGAGI. This sample is part of a study of cytomegalovirus exposure and HLA in healthy donors. Findings of the study overall: Specificity of a few CMV-associated chains for CMV antigens was verified in vitro. The study labeled about 160 TCR beta chains cytomegalovirus-associated. Later analysis demonstrated an association between a missense DCLRE1C variant and TCR beta V- and J-gene trimming.

The rearrangement joins TRBV6-5 to TRBJ1-1, with no clear D. Sequenced sample: PBMCs. This clonotype was obtained from a girl aged 2-10 years in good health and CMV-seropositive. The CDR3 coding sequence is TGTGCCAGCAGTTACTCCGGGAGGTCTGAAGCTTTCTTT. Amino acids: CASSYSGRSEAFF.